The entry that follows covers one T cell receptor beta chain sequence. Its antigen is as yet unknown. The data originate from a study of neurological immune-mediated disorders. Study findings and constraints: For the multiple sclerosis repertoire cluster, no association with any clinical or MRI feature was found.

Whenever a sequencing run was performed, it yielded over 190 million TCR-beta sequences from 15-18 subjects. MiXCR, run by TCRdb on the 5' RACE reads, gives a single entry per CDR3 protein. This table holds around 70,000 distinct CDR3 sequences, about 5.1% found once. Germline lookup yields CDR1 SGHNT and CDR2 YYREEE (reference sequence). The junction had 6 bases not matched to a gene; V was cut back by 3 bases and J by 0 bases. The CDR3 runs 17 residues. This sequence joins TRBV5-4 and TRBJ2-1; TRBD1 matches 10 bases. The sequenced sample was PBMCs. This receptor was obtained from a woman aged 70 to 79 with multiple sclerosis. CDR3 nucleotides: TGTGCCAGCAGCTCCCGACAGGGGGCTTCCTCCTACAATGAGCAGTTCTTC. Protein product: CASSSRQGASSYNEQFF.